This T cell receptor (beta chain) appears in the sequencing data of a study of blood T cells in healthy people across ages. Total RNA was isolated from each sample in quantities of at least 6 micrograms. Through a sample-barcoded 5' primer and a J-beta primer mix, a second PCR was run for about 7 to 12 cycles. One entry per CDR3 protein, called by TCRdb with MiXCR from the 5' RACE reads. The sample has 780,000 or so distinct CDR3 sequences, approximately 25% seen once. Study-level findings and limits: The study regarded diversity estimates from one million T cells as underestimates.

For this clonotype: Antigen unknown.

The CDR3 is 16 amino acids. Germline lookup yields CDR1 SGHAT and CDR2 FQNNGV. Trimming cost V 4 bases and J 7 bases; bases outside gene matches: 4. This sample was shared with a second study, whose subject was T cells of mothers and their children. From that study: Material was donated by three healthy Caucasian mothers and their six children. Slightly higher but non-significant overlap marked related mother-child pairs versus unrelated pairs.

Sequencing used blood. The chain has TRBV11-2 and TRBJ2-1, with 16 bases fitting TRBD2. The receptor comes from a boy aged 10-17 years in good health. CDR3 coding DNA: TGTGCCAGCAGCTATGGGACTAGCGGGAGGGAGAATGAGCAGTTCTTC. Protein: CASSYGTSGRENEQFF.